Below, 25 T cell receptor beta chains from the same sample are listed, as sequenced in a study of human T cells and chemical hapten exposure. TCRdb independently ran MiXCR on the RACE reads; one entry per CDR3 protein. The data hold 42,000 or so distinct CDR3 sequences, with around 10% observed a single time. Noted time point: patch test 2, 6 weeks after DPC sensitization. Regarding treatment: therapeutic diphenylcyclopropenone sensitization with weekly scalp DPC. Sequencing used whole blood, obtained in connection with sensitization to the hapten diphenylcyclopropenone (DPC). The receptors originated from a woman in her thirties or forties with alopecia areata. Some clones in this sample may be carry-over from other donors' samples.

The genes are TRBV4-1 and TRBJ2-1, with D perhaps given as TRBD1 or TRBD2 (5 bases each). This CDR3 has 14 residues. Germline loops: CDR1 MGHRA, CDR2 YSYEKL. Trimming shortened V by 6 bases and J by 2 bases, and 11 bases separated the two germline ends. CDR3 region: CASSEGPAYNEQFF. CDR3 coding DNA: TGCGCCAGCAGTGAGGGGCCCGCCTACAATGAGCAGTTCTTC.

This clonotype has at least ten counts. J is TRBJ2-5 and V is TRBV9; the D is unclear. The length of the CDR3 is 13 residues. The V and J ends lost 2 bases and 0 bases respectively, with 5 bases between them. Germline-derived CDR1 and CDR2 are SGDLS and YYNGEE. CDR3 sequence: CASSVSHQETQYF. For the CDR3, the DNA is TGTGCCAGCAGCGTGTCGCACCAAGAGACCCAGTACTTC.

This clonotype was seen ten or more times. This rearrangement joins TRBV7-2 to TRBJ2-7, with unresolved D. Per germline, CDR1 SGHTA and CDR2 FQGNSA. The V end was cut by 0 bases, the J end by 6 bases, with 3 bases between. The CDR3 loop spans 11 amino acids. DNA of the CDR3: TGTGCCAGCAGCTTAGCCATCGAGCAGTACTTC. Protein sequence: CASSLAIEQYF.

This clonotype was detected many times. The chain joins TRBV29-1 to TRBJ2-4; D is ambiguous. The CDR3 is 11 amino acids. CDR1 and CDR2 (germline): SQVTM, ANQGSEA. V was shortened by 4 bases and J by 11 bases, with 12 bases between the two germline ends. CDR3 coding DNA: TGCAGCGTTGCGGAAGACGGGTTTCAGTACTTC. This sequence encodes CSVAEDGFQYF.

This clonotype was found many times. The rearrangement joins TRBV3-1 to TRBJ1-5; D gene uncertain. Trimming left V 1 base short and J 0 bases short, with 10 bases between. Germline V lookup: CDR1 LGHDT, CDR2 YNNKEL (reference sequence). The CDR3 consists of 16 residues. Written as DNA, the CDR3 is TGTGCCAGCAGCCAAGGCAGCTCTTATAGCAATCAGCCCCAGCATTTT. This translates into CASSQGSSYSNQPQHF. Using reference TRBV3-1 and TRBJ1-5 for the parts outside the CDR3, the full variable domain is DTAVSQTPKYLVTQMGNDKSIKCEQNLGHDTMYWYKQDSKKFLKIMFSYNNKELIINETVPNRFSPKSPDKAHLNLHINSLELGDSAVYFCASSQGSSYSNQPQHFGDGTRLSIL.

This chain uses TRBV9 with TRBJ1-1; TRBD1 is a possible D gene (5 bases). This CDR3 spans 13 amino acids. V lost 0 bases to trimming and J lost 4 bases, with 7 bases between them. The germline CDR1 and CDR2 sequences are SGDLS and YYNGEE. This CDR3 is CASSVVTATEAFF. The CDR3, as DNA: TGTGCCAGCAGCGTAGTGACAGCCACTGAAGCTTTCTTT.

This clonotype was seen ten or more times. This chain joins TRBV5-4 and TRBJ2-7; perhaps TRBD1 as D (5 bases). The CDR3 is 12 amino acids. Germline V gene sequence: CDR1 SGHNT, CDR2 YYREEE (reference sequence). The V end was cut by 1 base, the J end by 6 bases, with 8 bases between. DNA for the CDR3: TGTGCCAGCAGCTTGCAGGGCCCCGAGCAGTACTTC. The encoded protein is CASSLQGPEQYF.

This clonotype was picked up many times. V and J are TRBV6-2 or TRBV6-3 and TRBJ1-2; D ambiguous. Germline V gene data show CDR1 as MNHEY and CDR2 as SVGEGT. V was pared by 2 bases and J by 4 bases, with 11 bases between. The CDR3 extends over 14 amino acids. The CDR3 coding sequence is TGTGCCAGCAGTTACGCCGGGGAGGTCTATGGCTACACCTTC. It yields the protein CASSYAGEVYGYTF.

This clonotype was observed at least ten times. This chain uses TRBV7-6 with TRBJ1-4; no firm D call. Trimming cost V 5 bases and J 6 bases, with 22 bases left between them. The CDR3 is 17 amino acids. CDR1 is SGHVS, CDR2 FNYEAQ, per germline. The CDR3 sequence: CASSARGRARLHEKLFF. CDR3 in DNA: TGTGCCAGCAGCGCCCGAGGCCGGGCCCGTCTCCATGAAAAACTGTTTTTT.

This clonotype was observed at least ten times. The CDR3 here is CASSPGARAPGYEQYF. As DNA, the CDR3 is TGTGCCAGCTCACCGGGAGCTCGGGCGCCCGGTTACGAGCAGTACTTC. The gene calls are TRBV18 and TRBJ2-7, with a tentative D call TRBD2 (5 bases). The CDR3 is 16 amino acids. V gave up 3 bases and J gave up 4 bases, with 19 bases separating them. Germline assignment: CDR1 KGHSH and CDR2 LQKENI.

The sample holds many counts of this clonotype. J is TRBJ1-2 and V is TRBV5-6; the D is unclear. CDR1 is SGHDT, CDR2 YYEEEE, per germline. This CDR3 comprises 13 residues. Trimming shortened V by 6 bases and J by 5 bases, and 14 bases separated the two germline ends. The CDR3 DNA follows: TGTGCCAGCAAGTGGATGGATGAGTATGGCTACACCTTC. Translated, it gives CASKWMDEYGYTF.

This clonotype has ten or more counts. The chain recombines TRBV7-9 with TRBJ1-3; perhaps TRBD1 as D (5 bases). This CDR3 has 15 amino acids. V lost 0 bases and J lost 0, with 6 bases in between. Germline CDR1 reads SEHNR; CDR2 reads FQNEAQ (reference sequence). The CDR3 is CASSLAQGSGNTIYF. The CDR3 coding sequence is TGTGCCAGCAGCTTAGCGCAGGGCTCTGGAAACACCATATATTTT.

The table lists this clonotype with many counts. J is TRBJ2-1 and V is TRBV28, with D uncertain. CDR3 length: 11 residues. The V and J ends lost 2 bases and 5 bases respectively, with 1 base between them. CDR1 and CDR2 (germline): MDHEN, SYDVKM. The CDR3 region has the DNA TGTGCCAGCAGTTTAAACAATGAGCAGTTCTTC. As protein: CASSLNNEQFF.

This clonotype was seen ten or more times. J is TRBJ1-2 and V is TRBV12-3 or TRBV12-4; D uncertain. The CDR3 consists of 16 residues. With 5 bases removed from V and 3 bases from J, the gap between germline ends came to 19 bases. CDR3 bases: TGTGCCAGCAGTCTCTCTCCTGGAGACTTCGACTATGGCTACACCTTC. Residues: CASSLSPGDFDYGYTF.

This chain connects TRBV5-1 to TRBJ2-6; D not resolved. This CDR3 is 14 amino acids long. Germline loops: CDR1 SGHRS, CDR2 YFSETQ. With 0 bases removed from V and 0 bases from J, the gap between germline ends came to 1 base. The CDR3 protein is CASSLASGANVLTF. The CDR3 coding sequence is TGCGCCAGCAGCTTGGCCTCTGGGGCCAACGTCCTGACTTTC.

This clonotype was counted ten times or more. The V gene is TRBV6-1, the J gene TRBJ1-5; tentative D call: TRBD1 (5 bases). The CDR3 sequence is 13 residues long. CDR1 is MNHNS and CDR2 is SASEGT in the germline V gene. Trimming removed 6 bases from V and 3 bases from J, with 9 bases in between. CDR3 sequence reads: CASSRQYNQPQHF. The CDR3 bases are TGTGCCAGCAGCCGACAGTACAATCAGCCCCAGCATTTT.

This clonotype was found many times. V is TRBV12-3 or TRBV12-4 and J is TRBJ1-2; TRBD1 aligns across 8 bases. CDR3 size: 15 residues. The V and J ends lost 6 bases and 8 bases, in that order; junction bases with no gene match: 14. The CDR3 DNA reads as TGTGCCAGCAGGGATTCGGGACAGGCCCTAGGGGGCTACACCTTC. Protein: CASRDSGQALGGYTF.

The sample holds many counts of this clonotype. The chain joins TRBV18 to TRBJ2-3, with D perhaps TRBD1 or TRBD2 (5 bases each). The germline V and J ends were trimmed by 3 bases and 2 bases, with 15 bases remaining between them. CDR1 KGHSH and CDR2 LQKENI come from the germline V gene. The CDR3 totals 16 residues. The CDR3 DNA sequence: TGTGCCAGCTCACCTTCCCTCGGGACGTTCACAGATACGCAGTATTTT. This codes for CASSPSLGTFTDTQYF.

This clonotype was picked up many times. The CDR3: CASSQASHSSATNEKLFF. CDR3 sequence (DNA): TGTGCCAGCAGCCAAGCGTCGCACAGCTCTGCAACTAATGAAAAACTGTTTTTT. The chain links TRBV4-2 to TRBJ1-4; D call uncertain. CDR1 LGHNA and CDR2 YNFKEQ come from the germline V gene. The CDR3 spans 18 residues. The V end lost 1 base, the J end lost 0 bases, and 15 bases lay between the germline ends.

This clonotype has more than one count but fewer than ten. The rearrangement uses TRBV11-1 and TRBJ1-3, with D possibly being TRBD1 (5 bases). V lost 4 bases, J lost 3 bases, and 16 bases lay in between. CDR1 SGHAT and CDR2 FQDESV come from the germline V gene (reference sequence). The length of the CDR3 is 16 residues. The DNA for the CDR3 is TGTGCCAGCAGCTCACGGGGACGCCAGGATGGAAACACCATATATTTT. Its protein is CASSSRGRQDGNTIYF.

This clonotype appeared many times. The chain combines TRBV6-5 with TRBJ1-1; D gene uncertain. From germline, CDR1 is MNHEY and CDR2 SVGAGI. Deletions cut 2 bases from V and 1 base from J, with 11 bases between. The CDR3 spans 15 residues. CDR3 DNA sequence: TGTGCCAGCAGTTACGCTCCGGGAGCGAACACTGAAGCTTTCTTT. Amino acids: CASSYAPGANTEAFF.

On this clonotype itself: A much larger clone is a single base away; this may be a read error. This chain uses TRBV29-1 with TRBJ2-5; D call uncertain. There are 11 residues in the CDR3. Germline CDR1 is SQVTM and CDR2 is ANQGSEA. The CDR3: CSVEDREAQYF. The CDR3 DNA is TGCAGCGTTGAAGATCGAGAGGCCCAGTACTTC.

This clonotype has at least ten counts. This chain links TRBV24-1 with TRBJ2-7, with D possibly TRBD1 on 5 matching bases. Germline V gene sequence: CDR1 KGHDR, CDR2 SFDVKD. Trimming stripped 5 bases from V and 0 bases from J, with 13 bases between. The CDR3 runs 15 residues. CDR3 region: CATSAGNINSYEQYF. CDR3 in DNA: TGTGCCACCAGTGCAGGGAACATAAACTCCTACGAGCAGTACTTC.

The V call is TRBV20-1, the J call TRBJ2-6, with D unresolved. Germline loops: CDR1 DFQATT, CDR2 SNEGSKA (reference sequence). The CDR3 spans 13 residues. With 0 bases removed from V and 4 bases from J, the gap between germline ends came to 4 bases. The CDR3 nucleotides are TGCAGTGCTAGAGAGCCGGGGGCCAACGTCCTGACTTTC. Its translation is CSAREPGANVLTF.

Points on this clonotype: The junction differs from germline at one of its ends, possibly a read error. This chain uses TRBV24-1 with TRBJ1-3, with a possible D match to TRBD1 (6 bases). Germline lookup yields CDR1 KGHDR and CDR2 SFDVKD. The CDR3 contains 11 residues. The CDR3 coding sequence is TGTGCCACCCCGTACAGGGAACTTGTCCATTTT. This gives the protein CATPYRELVHF.